Detailed here is one TCR beta chain. The antigen is not known. The data were produced by immunoSEQ multiplex PCR, yet TCRdb's version contains in-frame clones alone and is incomplete. The sample yields about 48,000 clones, 75% to 90% seen once. The sample originates from a study of radiotherapy plus CTLA-4 blockade in lung cancer. Study-wide context: Objective responses were observed in 15% to 20% of patients, and disease control was achieved by 30% to 40%. Overall study findings and caveats: An expansion of tumor-derived TCR clones occurred in blood after radiotherapy plus ipilimumab.

The CDR3 extends over 14 amino acids. Germline V CDR1 and CDR2: MNHEY, SMNVEV (reference sequence). V shed 5 bases and J 7 bases; nucleotides not matched to a gene: 5. The TCR comes from a human donor with non-small cell lung cancer that progressed on radiotherapy plus ipilimumab. Some clones in this sample may be carry-over from other donors' samples. The sequenced sample was peripheral blood, obtained from a patient treated with radiotherapy plus ipilimumab. The V gene is TRBV27, the J gene TRBJ1-4; 9 bases map to TRBD1. CDR3 residues: CASSLGTGIEKLFF. The CDR3 bases are TGTGCCAGCAGTCTTGGGACAGGGATTGAAAAACTGTTTTTT.